Listed below are T cell receptor beta chains from one sample, sequenced in a study of regulatory T cells in long-lasting Graves disease. TCRdb re-derived calls from the multiplex PCR reads in MiXCR, one entry per CDR3 protein. This sample carries over 300,000 distinct CDR3 sequences, roughly 16% of them seen once, and the ten largest clones take about 24%. Source: peripheral blood mononuclear cells (PBMCs), taken at new diagnosis, from a patient treated with antithyroid drugs. The receptors shown here come from a female donor with Graves disease. The CDR3 runs from the conserved cysteine through the conserved F or W. Fields, in order: D gene, V gene, clone size, J gene, CDR3 DNA, CDR3 protein. A D gene is named only where the DNA matches it firmly. Rows give clone size only sometimes, using once, few, many, or a class for an expanded clone.

NA	TRBV11-2	many	TRBJ2-7	TGTGCCAGCAGCCGAGGTTTCTACGAGCAGTACTTC	CASSRGFYEQYF
TRBD2	TRBV9	few	TRBJ2-7	TGTGCCAGCAGCCCTAGCGGGACTCCCTCCTACGAGCAGTACTTC	CASSPSGTPSYEQYF
NA	TRBV28	many	TRBJ2-5	TGTGCCAGCAGTTTATCTGGCCAAGAGACCCAGTACTTC	CASSLSGQETQYF
TRBD1	TRBV29-1	NA	TRBJ1-5	TGCAGCGTTGTTACAGGGGGCTCTGGTCAGCCCCAGCATTTT	CSVVTGGSGQPQHF
NA	TRBV11-2	many	TRBJ2-1	TGTGCCAGCAGCTTAGTGGCAGGGCAAGAGGGCGAGCAGTTCTTC	CASSLVAGQEGEQFF
NA	TRBV18	many	TRBJ2-3	TGTGCCAGCTCACCAGAAAGTGGGTCTACGCAGTATTTT	CASSPESGSTQYF
TRBD2	TRBV12-3/TRBV12-4	many	TRBJ2-7	TGTGCCAGCAGTAATAGCGGGCGCCCCCTCACCTACGAGCAGTACTTC	CASSNSGRPLTYEQYF
NA	TRBV7-9	NA	TRBJ2-3	TGTGCCAGCAGCTCTACATGGGAGGGGGCAGATACGCAGTATTTT	CASSSTWEGADTQYF
TRBD1	TRBV18	few	TRBJ2-3	TGTGCCAGCTCACCAACCTCGGGACAGATCACAGATACGCAGTATTTT	CASSPTSGQITDTQYF
TRBD2	TRBV7-9	many	TRBJ2-1	TGTGCCAGCAGCCCCAGCGGGGTCACCTACAATGAGCAGTTCTTC	CASSPSGVTYNEQFF
NA	TRBV6-1	many	TRBJ1-5	TGTGCCAGCAGCGGGGGGGGGCGCAATCAGCCCCAGCATTTT	CASSGGGRNQPQHF
NA	TRBV24-1	few	TRBJ1-5	TGTGCCACCAGTGTGGGTGTCGGCCAGCCCCAGCATTTT	CATSVGVGQPQHF
NA	TRBV5-1	many	TRBJ1-4	TGCGCCAGCAGGGAGGGTGCAACTAATGAAAAACTGTTTTTT	CASREGATNEKLFF
NA	TRBV30	few	TRBJ2-3	TGTGCCTGCGGGGACGGTCGGGGCATTGGTACGCAGTATTTT	CACGDGRGIGTQYF
NA	TRBV12-3/TRBV12-4	many	TRBJ1-1	TGTGCCAGCAGTTGGGGGTCCGAGGACACTGAAGCTTTCTTT	CASSWGSEDTEAFF
NA	TRBV4-1	many	TRBJ2-5	TGCGCCAGCAGCCTCCTTGGTTTTTGGGGAGGACTAGAGACCCAGTACTTC	CASSLLGFWGGLETQYF
NA	TRBV24-1	many	TRBJ2-3	TGTGCCACCAGTGATTCCCGGACCACAGATACGCAGTATTTT	CATSDSRTTDTQYF
TRBD2	TRBV6-1	many	TRBJ2-3	TGTGCCAGCAGTGAAGCGCTTCGTGGGAGGGCCACAGATACGCAGTATTTT	CASSEALRGRATDTQYF
NA	TRBV9	many	TRBJ2-5	TGTGCCAGCAGCGTAGCTTGGGGCGCAGGGGAGACCCAGTACTTC	CASSVAWGAGETQYF
NA	TRBV13	many	TRBJ1-1	TGTGCCAGCAGCACGGCGGGGGCTGTTGACACTGAAGCTTTCTTT	CASSTAGAVDTEAFF
TRBD1	TRBV7-8	few	TRBJ1-2	TGTGCCAGCAGCTTAGGACGCGGTCAGGGGGCAGACGGCTACACCTTC	CASSLGRGQGADGYTF
NA	TRBV12-3/TRBV12-4	once	TRBJ1-1	TGTGCCAGCAGACCAGGACGGGTCACTGAAGCTTTCTTT	CASRPGRVTEAFF
TRBD1	TRBV6-1	many	TRBJ1-5	TGTGCCAGCAGACCGGACAGGTCCGGTCAGCCCCAGCATTTT	CASRPDRSGQPQHF
TRBD1	TRBV10-2	many	TRBJ2-1	TGCGCCAGCACCCGCCCCGGACAGGGAAGTGAGCAGTTCTTC	CASTRPGQGSEQFF
TRBD2	TRBV7-9	NA	TRBJ2-2	TGTGCCAGCAGCTTCCTAGCGGGAGGTGCCCTTCACACCGGGGAGCTGTTTTTT	CASSFLAGGALHTGELFF
TRBD2	TRBV6-2/TRBV6-3	many	TRBJ2-7	TGTGCCAGCAGTTATCGGACTAGCGGGCCATACGAGCAGTACTTC	CASSYRTSGPYEQYF
NA	TRBV4-3	many	TRBJ2-1	TGCGCCAGCAGCCCCTGGCATAGCGAGAGAATCAACGAGCAGTTCTTC	CASSPWHSERINEQFF
NA	TRBV6-2/TRBV6-3	many	TRBJ1-2	TGTGCCAGCAGTTATGAGGGTACTGCTGGCTACACCTTC	CASSYEGTAGYTF
NA	TRBV6-1	many	TRBJ2-1	TGTGCCAGCAGTGCGGGGGACAGACACTACAATGAGCAGTTCTTC	CASSAGDRHYNEQFF
NA	TRBV20-1	many	TRBJ1-2	TGCAGCGCTAGGGGTGGAGATGGCTACACCTTC	CSARGGDGYTF
NA	TRBV28	many	TRBJ2-5	TGTGCCAGCAGTATCCTTGACAGGGGAGGGGAGACCCAGTACTTC	CASSILDRGGETQYF
TRBD1	TRBV7-9	many	TRBJ1-1	TGTGCCAGCAGCTCAAGGGACAGGGAATTAGAAGCTTTCTTT	CASSSRDRELEAFF
TRBD2	TRBV11-2	few	TRBJ2-5	TGTGCCAGCAGCTTAGATCAAAGCGGGGGGGCTGGTGAGACCCAGTACTTC	CASSLDQSGGAGETQYF
TRBD2	TRBV29-1	NA	TRBJ2-7	TGCAGCGCCATAGCGGGGAAGCGCTACTACGAGCAGTACTTC	CSAIAGKRYYEQYF
NA	TRBV7-2	NA	TRBJ2-2	TGTGCCAGCAGCTTTCTGGCGTCAGGTGGGGACACCGGGGAGCTGTTTTTT	CASSFLASGGDTGELFF
NA	TRBV25-1	few	TRBJ2-7	TGTGCCAGCAGTGAATTTCTCGGGACGGGCGAGCAGTACTTC	CASSEFLGTGEQYF
NA	TRBV7-9	few	TRBJ2-7	TGTGCCAGCAGCTTAGGGTCTACCCCTACCTACGAGCAGTACTTC	CASSLGSTPTYEQYF
TRBD1	TRBV7-2	many	TRBJ1-1	TGTGCCAGCAGCTTAGACCTTAGGACGACAGGGCCGGGACGAGACACTGAAGCTTTCTTT	CASSLDLRTTGPGRDTEAFF
TRBD1	TRBV5-1	many	TRBJ1-2	TGCGCCAGCAGCCCTAACAGGGGCCAAGGCTACACCTTC	CASSPNRGQGYTF
TRBD2	TRBV6-5	many	TRBJ2-7	TGTGCCAGCAGTTATGCTTGGCCTACGGCGGGAGGGCCCCCTACGGAGCAGTACTTC	CASSYAWPTAGGPPTEQYF
NA	TRBV7-9	NA	TRBJ2-6	TGTGCCAGCAACCCCGGACGGGGCTCTGGGGCCAACGTCCTGACTTTC	CASNPGRGSGANVLTF
TRBD1	TRBV7-3	NA	TRBJ1-1	TGTGCCAGCAGCTTAGCCGTGACAGGGGGGTCGCACGCTGAAGCTTTCTTT	CASSLAVTGGSHAEAFF
TRBD1	TRBV20-1	many	TRBJ2-7	TGCAGTGCTACCAGCCGGACAGGGGGCGACTTGGACGAGCAGTACTTC	CSATSRTGGDLDEQYF
NA	TRBV30	many	TRBJ1-2	TGTGCCTGGAGTGTCCGGGGGGACGGCTACACCTTC	CAWSVRGDGYTF
NA	TRBV20-1	many	TRBJ2-2	TGCAGTGCTAGGTTAGGGGGTCCCTCGACCGGGGAGCTGTTTTTT	CSARLGGPSTGELFF
NA	TRBV20-1	many	TRBJ2-1	TGCAGTGCTAGGGTCTGGAGGTATGAGCAGTTCTTC	CSARVWRYEQFF
TRBD2	TRBV10-3	NA	TRBJ2-7	TGTGCCATCAGTGAGAGACTAGCGGGAGTCCACGAGCAGTACTTC	CAISERLAGVHEQYF
NA	TRBV28	NA	TRBJ2-1	TGTGCCAGCAGCCTTTTAAGGAATGAGCAGTTCTTC	CASSLLRNEQFF
NA	TRBV6-2/TRBV6-3	many	TRBJ1-6	TGTGCCAGCAGTTACACGTCGACAGTCGATAATTCACCCCTCCACTTT	CASSYTSTVDNSPLHF
NA	TRBV11-2	many	TRBJ2-7	TGTGCCAGCAGCTTAAGGGGCCGGGGTAGCGGACGATACTACGAGCAGTACTTC	CASSLRGRGSGRYYEQYF
NA	TRBV6-5	few	TRBJ1-5	TGTGCCAGCAGTTACTCGAAGATGAATCAGCCCCAGCATTTT	CASSYSKMNQPQHF
TRBD2	TRBV6-1	many	TRBJ2-3	TGTGCCAGCCGGCTAGCGGGAGATCTGGATACGCAGTATTTT	CASRLAGDLDTQYF
TRBD2	TRBV18	NA	TRBJ2-1	TGTGCCAGCTCACCCCCACTAGGGACTAGCTACAATGAGCAGTTCTTC	CASSPPLGTSYNEQFF
NA	TRBV2	NA	TRBJ2-6	TGTGCCAGCAATTTCAGGGTTGGGGCCAACGTCCTGACTTTC	CASNFRVGANVLTF
NA	TRBV7-2	many	TRBJ2-5	TGTGCCAGCAGCTTAGCTAGGGACCAAGAGACCCAGTACTTC	CASSLARDQETQYF